This T cell receptor beta chain originates from a study of cytotoxic CD8 clonotypes in ibrutinib-treated CLL. At the level of the study: Overall, about 25 responses were partial and 2 complete; following median roughly 72 months, approximately 15 patients stayed remitted and roughly twelve progressed. The sample average was 255,043 productive templates and 85,000 to 100,000 productive rearrangements.

Study conclusions and caveats: Sampling schedules were unmatched across sustained-remission and progressing patients.

Libraries of TCR beta were made from 1.5 to 2.5 micrograms of genomic DNA that came from cryopreserved PBMCs. This clone showed up just a few times. Its specificity is not known. Generated by immunoSEQ multiplex PCR, the TCRdb table keeps only in-frame clones and is missing some. The sample lists about 85,000 clones, roughly 83% occurring once. Sequencing used PBMCs, obtained after 12 months of ibrutinib treatment. The TCR was taken from a human donor with chronic lymphocytic leukemia.

CDR3 residues: CASSRQGLNNEKLFF. In DNA form, the CDR3 reads TGTGCCAGTAGTCGACAGGGGTTGAATAATGAAAAACTGTTTTTT. The rearrangement uses TRBV19 and TRBJ1-4; TRBD1 matches 8 bases. Per the germline V gene, CDR1 is LNHDA and CDR2 is SQIVND (reference sequence). The CDR3 has 15 amino acids. Germline trimming cut 5 bases from V and 4 bases from J; bases unmatched to any gene: 6.